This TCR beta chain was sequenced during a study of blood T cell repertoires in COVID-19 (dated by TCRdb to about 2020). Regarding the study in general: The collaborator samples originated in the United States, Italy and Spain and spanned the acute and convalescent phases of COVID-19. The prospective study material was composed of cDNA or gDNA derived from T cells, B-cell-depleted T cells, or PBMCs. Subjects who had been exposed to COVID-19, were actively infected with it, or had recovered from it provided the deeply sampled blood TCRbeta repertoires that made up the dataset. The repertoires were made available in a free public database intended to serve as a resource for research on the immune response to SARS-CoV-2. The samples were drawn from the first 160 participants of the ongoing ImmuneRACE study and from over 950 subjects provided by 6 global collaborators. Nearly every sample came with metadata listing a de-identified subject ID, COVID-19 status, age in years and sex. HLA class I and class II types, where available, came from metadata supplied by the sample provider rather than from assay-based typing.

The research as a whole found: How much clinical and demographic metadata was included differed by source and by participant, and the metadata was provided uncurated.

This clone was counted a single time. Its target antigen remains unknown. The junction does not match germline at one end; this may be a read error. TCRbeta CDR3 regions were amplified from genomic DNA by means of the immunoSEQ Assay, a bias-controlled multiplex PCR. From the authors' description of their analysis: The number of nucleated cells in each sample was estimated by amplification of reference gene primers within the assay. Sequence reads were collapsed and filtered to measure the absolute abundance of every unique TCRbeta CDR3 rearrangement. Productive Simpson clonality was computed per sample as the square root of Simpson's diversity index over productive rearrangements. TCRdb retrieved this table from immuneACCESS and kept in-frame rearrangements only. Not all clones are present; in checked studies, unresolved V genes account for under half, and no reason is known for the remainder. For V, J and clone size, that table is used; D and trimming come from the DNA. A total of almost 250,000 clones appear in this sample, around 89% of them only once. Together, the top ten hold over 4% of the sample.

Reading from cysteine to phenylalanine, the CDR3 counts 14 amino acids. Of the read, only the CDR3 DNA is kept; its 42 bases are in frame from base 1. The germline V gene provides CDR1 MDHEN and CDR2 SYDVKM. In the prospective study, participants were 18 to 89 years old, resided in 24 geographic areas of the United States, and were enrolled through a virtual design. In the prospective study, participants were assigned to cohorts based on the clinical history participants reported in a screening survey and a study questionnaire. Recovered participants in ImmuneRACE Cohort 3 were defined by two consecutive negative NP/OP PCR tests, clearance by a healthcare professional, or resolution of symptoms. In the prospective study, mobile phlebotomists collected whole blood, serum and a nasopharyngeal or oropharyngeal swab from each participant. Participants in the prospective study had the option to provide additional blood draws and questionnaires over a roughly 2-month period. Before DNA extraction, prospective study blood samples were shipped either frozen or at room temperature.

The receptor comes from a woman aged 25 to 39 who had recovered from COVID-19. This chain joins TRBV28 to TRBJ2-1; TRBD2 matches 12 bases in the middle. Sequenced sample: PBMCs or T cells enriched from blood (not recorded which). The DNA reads TGTGCCAGCAGTTTACGACTAGCGGGAGTAAGTTTGGTCTTC. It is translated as CASSLRLAGVSLVF.